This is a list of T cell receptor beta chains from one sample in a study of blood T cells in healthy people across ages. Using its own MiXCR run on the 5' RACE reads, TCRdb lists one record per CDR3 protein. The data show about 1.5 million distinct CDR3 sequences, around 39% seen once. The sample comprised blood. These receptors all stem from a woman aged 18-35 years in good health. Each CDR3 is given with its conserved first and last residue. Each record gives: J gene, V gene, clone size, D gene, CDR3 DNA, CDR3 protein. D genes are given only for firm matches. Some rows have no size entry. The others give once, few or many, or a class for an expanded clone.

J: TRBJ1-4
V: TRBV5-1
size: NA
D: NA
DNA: TGCGCCAGCAGCTTGTTAGGATCCGTGATCGGTGAAAAACTGTTTTTT
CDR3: CASSLLGSVIGEKLFF

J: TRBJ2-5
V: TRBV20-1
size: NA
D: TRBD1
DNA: TGCAGTGCTACTCGACAGGGGATCCGGGATGAGCAGTACTTC
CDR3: CSATRQGIRDEQYF

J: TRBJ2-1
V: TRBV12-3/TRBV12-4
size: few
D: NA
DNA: TGTGCCAGTTCTAGGGCGGGAAATGAGCAGTTCTTC
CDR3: CASSRAGNEQFF

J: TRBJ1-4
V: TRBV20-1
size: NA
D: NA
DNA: TGCAGTGCTAGAGATAGGGACCGACCTAATGAAAAACTGTTTTTT
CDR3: CSARDRDRPNEKLFF

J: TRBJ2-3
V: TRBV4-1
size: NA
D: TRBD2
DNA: TGCGCCAGCAACCAAATCCTAGCGGGGGCCACGGGTAGCACAGATACGCAGTATTTT
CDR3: CASNQILAGATGSTDTQYF

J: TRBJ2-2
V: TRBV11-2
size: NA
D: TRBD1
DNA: TGTGCCAGCAGCACGACCCAGGGGGCGCCGAACACCGGGGAGCTGTTTTTT
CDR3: CASSTTQGAPNTGELFF

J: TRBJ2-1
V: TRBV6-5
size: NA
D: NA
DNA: TGTGCCAGCCTCTCACGAGTCGGCTCCTACAATGAGCAGTTCTTC
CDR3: CASLSRVGSYNEQFF

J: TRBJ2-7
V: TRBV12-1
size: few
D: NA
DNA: TGTGCCAGCAGCTCCCCCCCGGCCTACGAGCAGTACTTC
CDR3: CASSSPPAYEQYF

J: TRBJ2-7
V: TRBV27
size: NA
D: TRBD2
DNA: TGTGCCAGCAGTCTACTAGCGGGGGGGCCAACCTACGAGCAGTACTTC
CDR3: CASSLLAGGPTYEQYF

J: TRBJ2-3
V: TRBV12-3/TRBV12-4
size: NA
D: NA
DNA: TGTGTCAGCAGTTTCGTGGCCGCGGATACGCAGTATTTT
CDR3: CVSSFVAADTQYF

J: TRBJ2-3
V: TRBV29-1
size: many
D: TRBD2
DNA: TGCAGCGTTTCGATGACTAGCGGTCTTGGGGCTAGCACAGATACGCAGTATTTT
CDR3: CSVSMTSGLGASTDTQYF

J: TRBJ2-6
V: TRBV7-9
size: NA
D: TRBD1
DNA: TGTGCCAGCAACCGGGACAGATTAGGACCCACTGGGGCCAACGTCCTGACTTTC
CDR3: CASNRDRLGPTGANVLTF

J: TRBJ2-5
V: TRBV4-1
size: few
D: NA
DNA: TGCGCCAGCAGCCAACAGGAGGTCCAAGAGACCCAGTACTTC
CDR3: CASSQQEVQETQYF

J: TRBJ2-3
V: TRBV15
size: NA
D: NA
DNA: TGTGCCACCAGCGCTAACAGGGATGTTAATACGCAGTATTTT
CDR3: CATSANRDVNTQYF

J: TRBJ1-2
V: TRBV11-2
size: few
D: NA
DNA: TGTGCCAGCAGCACGCAAGCGAACTATGGCTACACCTTC
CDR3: CASSTQANYGYTF

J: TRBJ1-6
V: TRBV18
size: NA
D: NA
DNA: TGTGCCAGCTCACCGGAGGGTTTTAATTCACCCCTCCACTTT
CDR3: CASSPEGFNSPLHF

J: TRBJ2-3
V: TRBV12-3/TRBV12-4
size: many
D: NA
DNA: TGTGCCAGCAGTTTCATTGGGTCGACGGGGATGGCAGATACGCAGTATTTT
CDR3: CASSFIGSTGMADTQYF

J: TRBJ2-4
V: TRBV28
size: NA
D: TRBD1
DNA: TGTGCCAGCAGCTCCGGGACAGAAAACATTCAGTACTTC
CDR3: CASSSGTENIQYF

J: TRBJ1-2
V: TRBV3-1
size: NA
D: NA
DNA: TGTGCCAGCAGCCAAGATCTAGGCCAGAGCACTAACTATGGCTACACCTTC
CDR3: CASSQDLGQSTNYGYTF

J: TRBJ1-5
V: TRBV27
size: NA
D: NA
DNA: TGTGCCAGCACGGGGAGGACGCCTAGTCCAAATCAGCCCCAGCATTTT
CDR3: CASTGRTPSPNQPQHF

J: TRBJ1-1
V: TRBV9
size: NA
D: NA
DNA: TGTGCCAGCAGCGTAGTAGACAACCCAAACACTGAAGCTTTCTTT
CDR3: CASSVVDNPNTEAFF

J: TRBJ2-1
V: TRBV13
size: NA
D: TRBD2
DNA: TGTGCCAGCAGCTACCTAGCGGGAGGAGGATACAATGAGCAGTTCTTC
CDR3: CASSYLAGGGYNEQFF

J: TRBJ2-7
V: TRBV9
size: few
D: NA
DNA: TGTGCCAGCAGCGCCTCTTCAGGGAACGAGCAGTACTTC
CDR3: CASSASSGNEQYF

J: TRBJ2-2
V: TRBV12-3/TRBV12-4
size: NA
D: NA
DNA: TGTGCCAGCAGCTCCCTAGCTAACACCGGGGAGCTGTTTTTT
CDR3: CASSSLANTGELFF

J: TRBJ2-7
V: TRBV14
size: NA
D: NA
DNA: TGTACCAGCAGCCAAACGGCCGAGCAGTACTTC
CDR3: CTSSQTAEQYF

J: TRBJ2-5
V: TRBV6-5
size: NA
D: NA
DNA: TGTGCCAGCAGTTACGACCCGGAGGCGACCCAGTACTTC
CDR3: CASSYDPEATQYF

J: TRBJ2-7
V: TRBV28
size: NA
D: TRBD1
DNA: TGTGCCACCCGACCGGGACAGGGGGCGAACGAGCAGTACTTC
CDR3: CATRPGQGANEQYF

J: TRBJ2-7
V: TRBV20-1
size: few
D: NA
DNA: TGCAGTGCTGCGGGACACGCAACCTACGAGCAGTACTTC
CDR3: CSAAGHATYEQYF

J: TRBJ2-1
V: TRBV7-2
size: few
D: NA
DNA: TGTGCCAGCAACCTCGACGTGCTACTCTACAATGAGCAGTTCTTC
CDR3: CASNLDVLLYNEQFF

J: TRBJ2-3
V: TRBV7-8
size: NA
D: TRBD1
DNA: TGTGCCAGCAGCTTAGATGGGGGACAGGGCACGCAGTATTTT
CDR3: CASSLDGGQGTQYF

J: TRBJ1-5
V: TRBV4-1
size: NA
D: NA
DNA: TGCGCCAGTAGCCAAGATAACACACGGAATCAGCCCCAGCATTTT
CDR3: CASSQDNTRNQPQHF

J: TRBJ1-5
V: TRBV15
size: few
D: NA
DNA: TGTGCCACCAGCAGAGATCTCGAGGAGCCCCAGCATTTT
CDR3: CATSRDLEEPQHF

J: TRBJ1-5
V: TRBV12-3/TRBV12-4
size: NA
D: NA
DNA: TGTGCCAGCAGTCTCCGACAGCCGGGAAATCAGCCCCAGCATTTT
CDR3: CASSLRQPGNQPQHF

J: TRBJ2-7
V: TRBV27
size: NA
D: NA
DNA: TGTGCCAGCAGCCCCGACAGGGAGGGGCTCGAGCAGTACTTC
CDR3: CASSPDREGLEQYF

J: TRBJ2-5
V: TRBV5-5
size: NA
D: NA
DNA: TGTGCCAGCAGCTTCCGGATGGGCCAGGGATTTGAGACCCAGTACTTC
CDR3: CASSFRMGQGFETQYF

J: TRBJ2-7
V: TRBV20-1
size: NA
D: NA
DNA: TGCAGTGGTGCGGATGGGACCACCTACGAGCAGTACTTC
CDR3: CSGADGTTYEQYF

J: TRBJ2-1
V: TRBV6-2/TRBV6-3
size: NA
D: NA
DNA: TGTGCCAGCAGTTACCCACTCTACCGCTCCTACAATGAGCAGTTCTTC
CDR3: CASSYPLYRSYNEQFF

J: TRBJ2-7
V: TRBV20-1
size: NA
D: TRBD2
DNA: TGCAGTGCTAGTCTGTCGGCTAGCGGGTTAGAGCAGTACTTC
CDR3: CSASLSASGLEQYF

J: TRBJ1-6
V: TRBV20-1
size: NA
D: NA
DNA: TGCAGTGCTAGAGCCGAGACATGGGACTCACCCCTCCACTTT
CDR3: CSARAETWDSPLHF

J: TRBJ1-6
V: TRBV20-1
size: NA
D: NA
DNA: TGCAGTGCCAGCAGAGGTAATTCACCCCTCCACTTT
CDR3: CSASRGNSPLHF

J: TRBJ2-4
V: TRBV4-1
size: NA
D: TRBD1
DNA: TGCGCCACCTCCCTCCAGACAGGGGCCAAAAACATTCAGTACTTC
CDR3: CATSLQTGAKNIQYF

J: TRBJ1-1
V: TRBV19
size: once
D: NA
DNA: TGTGCCACACGAACTCGGGGGGGCACTGAAGCTTTCTTT
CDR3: CATRTRGGTEAFF

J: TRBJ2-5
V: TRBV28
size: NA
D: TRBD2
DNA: TGTGCCAGCAGTTTAGCCCGACTAGCGGGGAGTAATCAAGAGACCCAGTACTTC
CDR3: CASSLARLAGSNQETQYF

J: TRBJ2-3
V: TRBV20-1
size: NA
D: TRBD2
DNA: TGCAGTGCGGGGAAGTCTAGCGGGCACACAGATACGCAGTATTTT
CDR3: CSAGKSSGHTDTQYF

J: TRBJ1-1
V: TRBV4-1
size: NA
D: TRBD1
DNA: TGCGCCAGCAGCCATTACCAGGGGGCGATCACTGAAGCTTTCTTT
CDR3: CASSHYQGAITEAFF

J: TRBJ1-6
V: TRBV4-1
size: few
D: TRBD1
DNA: TGCGCCAGCAGCGGGACAGACTCTAATTCACCCCTCCACTTT
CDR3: CASSGTDSNSPLHF

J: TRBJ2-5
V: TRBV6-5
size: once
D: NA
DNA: TGTGCCAGCAGCCCCCGTAGGACAACTCAAGAGACCCAGTACTTC
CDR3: CASSPRRTTQETQYF

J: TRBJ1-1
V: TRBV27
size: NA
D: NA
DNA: TGTGCCAGCAGGCGAAACCGTAACACTGAAGCTTTCTTT
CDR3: CASRRNRNTEAFF

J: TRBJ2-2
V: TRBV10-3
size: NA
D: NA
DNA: TGTGCCATCAGTGGGGGACTGGCCGCCGGGGAGCTGTTTTTT
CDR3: CAISGGLAAGELFF

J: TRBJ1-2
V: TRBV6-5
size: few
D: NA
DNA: TGTGCCAGCACCGAAGCCGCAGGGGACTATGGCTACACCTTC
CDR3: CASTEAAGDYGYTF

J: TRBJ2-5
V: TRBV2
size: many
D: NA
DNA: TGTGCCAGCAGTGAAGGTCGGGTGGAGACCCAGTACTTC
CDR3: CASSEGRVETQYF

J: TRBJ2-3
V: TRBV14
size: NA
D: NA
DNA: TGTGCCAGCAGCCAGGGGTGGGAGCGTGATACGCAGTATTTT
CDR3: CASSQGWERDTQYF

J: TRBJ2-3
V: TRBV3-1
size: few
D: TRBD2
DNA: TGTGCCAGCAGCCAAGATCGGCTAGCGGGGGGCTCGGCGCAGTATTTT
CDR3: CASSQDRLAGGSAQYF

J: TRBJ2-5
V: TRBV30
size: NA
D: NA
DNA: TGTGCCTGGAGCAGCCTTCACCAAGAGACCCAGTACTTC
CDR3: CAWSSLHQETQYF

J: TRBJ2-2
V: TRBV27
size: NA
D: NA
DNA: TGTGCCAGCAGGTTGGGCACCGGGGAGCTGTTTTTT
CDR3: CASRLGTGELFF

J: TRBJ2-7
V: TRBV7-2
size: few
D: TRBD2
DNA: TGTGCCAGCAGCTTATCCGCTAGCGGGGGGGAAGAGCAGTACTTC
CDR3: CASSLSASGGEEQYF

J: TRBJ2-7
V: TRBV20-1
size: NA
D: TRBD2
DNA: TGCAGTGCCCGGACTAGCGGTGAAGCCTACGAGCAGTACTTC
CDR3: CSARTSGEAYEQYF